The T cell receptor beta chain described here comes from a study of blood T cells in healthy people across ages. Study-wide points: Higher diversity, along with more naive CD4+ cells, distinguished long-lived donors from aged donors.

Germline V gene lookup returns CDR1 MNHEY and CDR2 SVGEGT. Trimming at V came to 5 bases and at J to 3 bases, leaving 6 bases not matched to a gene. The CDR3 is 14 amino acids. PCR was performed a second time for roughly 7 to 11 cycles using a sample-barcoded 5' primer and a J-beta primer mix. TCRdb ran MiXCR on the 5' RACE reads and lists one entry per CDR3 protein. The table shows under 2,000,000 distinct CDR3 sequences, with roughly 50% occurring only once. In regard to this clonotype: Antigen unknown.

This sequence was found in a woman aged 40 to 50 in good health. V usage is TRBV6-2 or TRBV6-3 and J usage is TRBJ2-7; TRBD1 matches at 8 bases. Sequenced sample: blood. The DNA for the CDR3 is TGTGCCAGCAGTCAGACAGGGGTCATCTACGAGCAGTACTTC. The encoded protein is CASSQTGVIYEQYF.